This T cell receptor beta chain was captured by sequencing in a study of blood T cells in healthy people across ages. Sample-barcoded 5' priming and a J-beta primer mix drove a second PCR of about 6 to 12 cycles. Via MiXCR, TCRdb re-called the 5' RACE reads, giving one row per CDR3 protein. In the table there are some 780,000 distinct CDR3 sequences, roughly 50% of which are singletons. Isolation per sample recovered at least 7 million PBMCs. This receptor was identified in a man in his forties or fifties in good health. Sequencing was done on a sample of blood.

The CDR3 here is CASSLLTSGSTDTQYF. For the CDR3, the DNA is TGCGCCAGCAGCTTGTTAACTAGCGGGAGCACAGATACGCAGTATTTT. The rearrangement links TRBV5-1 to TRBJ2-3; TRBD2 aligns across 9 bases. CDR1 is SGHRS and CDR2 is YFSETQ in the germline V gene. Losses at the gene ends were 1 base for V and 0 bases for J; bases not matched to a gene: 3. CDR3 length: 16 residues.